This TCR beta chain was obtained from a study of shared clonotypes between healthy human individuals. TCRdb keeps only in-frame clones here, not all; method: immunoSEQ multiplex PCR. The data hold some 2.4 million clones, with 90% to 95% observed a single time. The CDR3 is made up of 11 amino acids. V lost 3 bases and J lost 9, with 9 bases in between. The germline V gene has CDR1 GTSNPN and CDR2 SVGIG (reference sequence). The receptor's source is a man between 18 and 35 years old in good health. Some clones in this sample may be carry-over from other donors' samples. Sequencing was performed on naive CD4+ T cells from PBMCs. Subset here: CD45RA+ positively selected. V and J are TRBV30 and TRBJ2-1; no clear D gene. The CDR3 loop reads CAWRSLAEQFF. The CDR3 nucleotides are TGTGCCTGGAGAAGCTTGGCTGAGCAGTTCTTC.